This T cell receptor beta chain appears in the sequencing data of a study of siplizumab effects on memory and regulatory T cells. The study's findings and limits: Naive T cells looked more diverse than memory cells, and they looked like major contributors to the alloresponse.

About this clone: What it binds is unknown.

Germline CDR1 reads SGHAT; CDR2 reads FQNNGV. The V end was cut by 1 base, the J end by 4 bases, with 11 bases between. The CDR3 is made up of 15 amino acids. Assays captured roughly 110,000 TCR templates per sample. Clones were sequenced by immunoSEQ multiplex PCR, and TCRdb holds only the in-frame ones, with some missing. The sample lists 85,000 to 120,000 clones; 92% were seen once. The specimen was CD4+ T cells sorted from blood. This chain joins TRBV11-2 and TRBJ2-1; D is unclear. The source of this sequence is a human donor in good health. CDR3 in amino acids: CASSLVNSVYNEQFF. Here the CDR3 DNA reads TGTGCCAGCAGCTTAGTTAACTCCGTTTACAATGAGCAGTTCTTC.